A selection of T cell receptor beta chains follows, all from one sample in a study of T cells in Graves' hyperthyroidism and ophthalmopathy. A single record per CDR3 protein comes from TCRdb applying MiXCR to the multiplex PCR reads. Among around 600,000 distinct CDR3 sequences listed, about 14% were seen once. What was sequenced was blood. The receptor set was obtained from a woman aged 45 to 65 with Graves' ophthalmopathy. Both conserved end residues are part of each CDR3. D genes are given only for firm matches. Clone size appears in some rows only: once, few, many, or a class for an expanded clone.

CDR3	DNA	size	V	D	J
CASSYRGYEQHF	TGTGCCAGCAGCTACAGGGGATACGAGCAGCACTTC	NA	TRBV7-9	TRBD1	TRBJ2-7
CASSSDRVLNSNQPQHF	TGTGCCAGCAGTTCGGACAGGGTCCTGAATAGCAATCAGCCCCAGCATTTT	many	TRBV12-3/TRBV12-4	TRBD1	TRBJ1-5
CASSFLAGKTHEQFF	TGTGCCAGCAGTTTTCTAGCGGGGAAAACCCATGAGCAGTTCTTC	many	TRBV28	TRBD2	TRBJ2-1
CATSVGRHTDTQYF	TGTGCCACCAGTGTGGGACGGCACACAGATACGCAGTATTTT	NA	TRBV6-2/TRBV6-3	NA	TRBJ2-3
CASSFPHGETQYF	TGCGCCAGCAGCTTTCCGCACGGGGAGACCCAGTACTTC	few	TRBV5-1	NA	TRBJ2-5
CASSIGQNTEAFF	TGCGCCAGCAGCATCGGACAGAACACTGAAGCTTTCTTT	NA	TRBV5-1	NA	TRBJ1-1
CASSISDLPNTEAFF	TGTGCCAGTAGTATATCGGACCTTCCGAACACTGAAGCTTTCTTT	few	TRBV19	NA	TRBJ1-1
CSARFPTGISNQPQHF	TGCAGTGCTAGATTCCCGACAGGTATTAGCAATCAGCCCCAGCATTTT	NA	TRBV20-1	NA	TRBJ1-5
CSAKPGQRNNSPLHF	TGCAGTGCGAAACCGGGACAGAGAAATAATTCACCCCTCCACTTT	few	TRBV20-1	TRBD1	TRBJ1-6
CASSIRTTGAGNTIYF	TGTGCCAGTAGTATCCGAACGACAGGGGCTGGAAACACCATATATTTT	few	TRBV19	TRBD1	TRBJ1-3
CASSSLPPQPQHF	TGTGCCAGCAGTTCCCTTCCTCCTCAGCCCCAGCATTTT	few	TRBV6-2/TRBV6-3	NA	TRBJ1-5
CASSPYGEGVTEAFF	TGTGCCAGCAGCCCTTATGGGGAGGGGGTCACTGAAGCTTTCTTT	few	TRBV14	NA	TRBJ1-1
CASSLMGHLNTEAFF	TGTGCCAGCAGCTTAATGGGACACTTGAACACTGAAGCTTTCTTT	few	TRBV7-3	NA	TRBJ1-1
CASSLVGGEVYNEQFF	TGTGCCAGCAGCTTAGTAGGGGGAGAAGTCTACAATGAGCAGTTCTTC	many	TRBV7-2	NA	TRBJ2-1
CASSARDRNYGYTF	TGTGCCAGCAGTGCCCGGGACAGGAACTATGGCTACACCTTC	many	TRBV2	TRBD1	TRBJ1-2
CASSDASGRGEQFF	TGTGCCAGCAGTGATGCTAGCGGGAGAGGTGAGCAGTTCTTC	once	TRBV6-4	TRBD2	TRBJ2-1
CASSSPGLALGELFF	TGTGCCAGCAGTTCACCCGGACTAGCCTTAGGGGAGCTGTTTTTT	NA	TRBV12-3/TRBV12-4	TRBD2	TRBJ2-2
CASSYPLDRQFYEQYF	TGTGCCAGCAGTTACCCACTGGACAGGCAGTTTTACGAGCAGTACTTC	few	TRBV6-2/TRBV6-3	TRBD1	TRBJ2-7
CATSDYAGLAGGPLYNEQFF	TGTGCCACCAGTGACTATGCGGGACTAGCGGGAGGGCCTCTATACAATGAGCAGTTCTTC	NA	TRBV24-1	TRBD2	TRBJ2-1
CASSWDGSHEQFF	TGTGCCAGCAGCTGGGACGGAAGCCATGAGCAGTTCTTC	many	TRBV2	NA	TRBJ2-1
CASSPKDTQYF	TGTGCCAGCAGCCCTAAGGATACGCAGTATTTT	many	TRBV12-3/TRBV12-4	NA	TRBJ2-3
CASSQPADEQFF	TGTGCCAGCAGCCAACCAGCGGATGAGCAGTTCTTC	NA	TRBV4-2	NA	TRBJ2-1
CASSTLIGGSLGSPLHF	TGCGCCAGCAGCACCCTCATTGGGGGCTCGTTGGGGTCACCCCTCCACTTT	few	TRBV4-3	NA	TRBJ1-6
CSGNTDTQYF	TGCAGCGGTAACACAGATACGCAGTATTTT	many	TRBV29-1	NA	TRBJ2-3
CASSSGFGTDTQYF	TGTGCCAGCAGTTCTGGCTTCGGCACAGATACGCAGTATTTT	NA	TRBV6-2/TRBV6-3	NA	TRBJ2-3
CASSSPARFDNSPLHF	TGTGCCAGCAGTTCACCGGCACGGTTTGATAATTCACCCCTCCACTTT	many	TRBV27	NA	TRBJ1-6